This T cell receptor (beta chain) was retrieved from a study of cytotoxic CD8 clonotypes in ibrutinib-treated CLL. The CDR3 extends over 14 amino acids. Germline CDR1 SQVTM, CDR2 ANQGSEA. V lost 5 bases and J lost 3, with 16 bases in between. Regarding this clone: Since no conserved phenylalanine or tryptophan closes the CDR3, a read error is the likely cause.

Here immunoSEQ multiplex PCR was the method, and the copy in TCRdb shows in-frame clones only, minus some. The sample shows around 70,000 clones, 68% of them seen only once. This TCR was recovered from a human donor with chronic lymphocytic leukemia. The chain couples TRBV29-1 to TRBJ1-2; maybe TRBD1 (6 bases). This specimen was PBMCs, taken after 12 months of ibrutinib treatment. CDR3 sequence reads: CSVMRGAQDYGYTL. CDR3 bases: TGCAGCGTTATGAGGGGGGCGCAGGACTATGGCTACACCCTC.